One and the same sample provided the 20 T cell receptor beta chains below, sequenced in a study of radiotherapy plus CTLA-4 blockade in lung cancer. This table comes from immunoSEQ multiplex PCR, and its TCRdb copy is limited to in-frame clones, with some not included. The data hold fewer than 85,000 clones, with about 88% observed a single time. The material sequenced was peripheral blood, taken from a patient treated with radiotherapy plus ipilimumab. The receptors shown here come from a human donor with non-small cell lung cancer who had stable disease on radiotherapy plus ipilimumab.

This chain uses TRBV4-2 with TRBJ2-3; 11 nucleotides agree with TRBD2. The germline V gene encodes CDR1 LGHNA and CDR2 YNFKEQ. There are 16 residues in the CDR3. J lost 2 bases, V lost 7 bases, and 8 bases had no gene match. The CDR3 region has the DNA TGTGCCAGCACCCCTGGGACTAGCGGATTCACAGATACGCAGTATTTT. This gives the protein CASTPGTSGFTDTQYF.

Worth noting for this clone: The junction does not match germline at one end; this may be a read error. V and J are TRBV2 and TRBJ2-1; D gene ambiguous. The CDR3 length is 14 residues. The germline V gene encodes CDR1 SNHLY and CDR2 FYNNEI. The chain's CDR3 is CAGRRDPGSHEQLF. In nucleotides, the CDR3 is TGTGCCGGTAGACGAGATCCAGGTAGCCATGAGCAGCTCTTC.

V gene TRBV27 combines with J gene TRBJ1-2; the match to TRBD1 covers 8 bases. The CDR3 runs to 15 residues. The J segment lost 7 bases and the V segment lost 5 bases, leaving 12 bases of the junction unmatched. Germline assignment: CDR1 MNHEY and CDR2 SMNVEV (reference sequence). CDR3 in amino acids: CASSTQRAGGSGYTF. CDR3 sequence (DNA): TGTGCCAGCAGTACTCAGAGGGCAGGGGGCTCTGGCTACACCTTC.

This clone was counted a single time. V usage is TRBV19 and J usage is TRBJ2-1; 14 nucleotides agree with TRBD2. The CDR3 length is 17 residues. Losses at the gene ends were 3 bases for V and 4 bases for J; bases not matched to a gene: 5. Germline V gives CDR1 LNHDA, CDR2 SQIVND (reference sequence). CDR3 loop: CASSITRLAGGYNEQFF. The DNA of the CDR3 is TGTGCCAGTAGTATTACACGACTAGCGGGAGGGTACAATGAGCAGTTCTTC.

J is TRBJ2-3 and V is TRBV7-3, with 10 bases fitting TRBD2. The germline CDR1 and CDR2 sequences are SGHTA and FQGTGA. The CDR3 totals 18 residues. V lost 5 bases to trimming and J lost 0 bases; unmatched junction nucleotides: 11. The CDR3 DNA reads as TGTGCCAGCAGCCTCTCATCTAGCGGGGGTCCTAGCACAGATACGCAGTATTTT. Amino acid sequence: CASSLSSSGGPSTDTQYF.

CDR3: CASSWGGQSSNYGYTF. CDR3 DNA sequence: TGTGCCAGCAGCTGGGGGGGACAGTCCTCTAACTATGGCTACACCTTC. V and J are TRBV5-5 and TRBJ1-2; 7 bases agree with TRBD1. Germline trimming cut 3 bases from V and 0 bases from J; bases unmatched to any gene: 8. In germline, CDR1 is SGHKS, CDR2 YYEKEE (reference sequence). The CDR3 consists of 16 residues.

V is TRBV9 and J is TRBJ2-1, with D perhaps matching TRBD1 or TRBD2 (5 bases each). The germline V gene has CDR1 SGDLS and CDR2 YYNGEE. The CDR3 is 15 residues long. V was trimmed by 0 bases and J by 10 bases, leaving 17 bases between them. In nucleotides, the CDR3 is TGTGCCAGCAGCGTAGATCCTGTGAGGGGCAACGAGCAGTTCTTC. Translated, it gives CASSVDPVRGNEQFF.

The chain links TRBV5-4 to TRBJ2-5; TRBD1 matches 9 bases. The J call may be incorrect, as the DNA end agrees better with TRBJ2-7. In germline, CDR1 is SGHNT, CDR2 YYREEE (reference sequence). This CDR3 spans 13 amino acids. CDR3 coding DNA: TGTGCCAGCAGCTTACAGGGGGCTTCCGAGCAGTACTTC. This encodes CASSLQGASEQYF.

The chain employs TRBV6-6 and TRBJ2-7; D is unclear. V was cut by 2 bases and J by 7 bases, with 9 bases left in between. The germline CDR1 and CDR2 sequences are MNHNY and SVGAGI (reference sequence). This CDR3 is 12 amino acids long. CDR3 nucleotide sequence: TGTGCCAGCAGTTACGGCGAAGGGGAGCAGTACTTC. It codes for CASSYGEGEQYF.

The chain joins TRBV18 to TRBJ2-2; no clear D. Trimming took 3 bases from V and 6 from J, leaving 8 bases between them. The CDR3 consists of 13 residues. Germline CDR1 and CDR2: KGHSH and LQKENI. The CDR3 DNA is TGTGCCAGCTCACCGTTTAAGGCCGGGGAGCTGTTTTTT. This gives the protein CASSPFKAGELFF.

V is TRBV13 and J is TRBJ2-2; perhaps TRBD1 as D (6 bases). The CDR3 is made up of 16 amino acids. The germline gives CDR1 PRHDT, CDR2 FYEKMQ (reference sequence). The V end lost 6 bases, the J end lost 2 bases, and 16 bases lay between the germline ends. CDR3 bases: TGTGCCAGCAGTACCTGGTTTGGGACAAACACCGGGGAGCTGTTTTTT. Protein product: CASSTWFGTNTGELFF.

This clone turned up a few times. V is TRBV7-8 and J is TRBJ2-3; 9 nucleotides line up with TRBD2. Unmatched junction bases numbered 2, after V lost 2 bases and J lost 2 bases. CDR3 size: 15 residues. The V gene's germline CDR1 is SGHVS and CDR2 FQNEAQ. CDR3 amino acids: CASSLLAGLTDTQYF. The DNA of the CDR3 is TGTGCCAGCAGCTTACTAGCGGGACTCACAGATACGCAGTATTTT.

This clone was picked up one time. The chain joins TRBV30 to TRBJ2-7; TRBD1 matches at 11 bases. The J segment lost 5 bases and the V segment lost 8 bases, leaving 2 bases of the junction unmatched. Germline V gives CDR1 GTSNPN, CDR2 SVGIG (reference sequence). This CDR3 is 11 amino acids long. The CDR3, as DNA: TGTGCCGGGACAGGGGGACACGAGCAGTACTTC. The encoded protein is CAGTGGHEQYF.

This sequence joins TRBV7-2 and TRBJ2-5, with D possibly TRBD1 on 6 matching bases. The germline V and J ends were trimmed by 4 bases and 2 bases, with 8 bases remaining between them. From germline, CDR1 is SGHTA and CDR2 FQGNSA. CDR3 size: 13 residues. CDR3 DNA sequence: TGTGCCAGCAGCTCCGGACAGCAAGAGACCCAGTACTTC. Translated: CASSSGQQETQYF. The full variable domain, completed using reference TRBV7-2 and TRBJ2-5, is GAGVSQSPSNKVTEKGKDVELRCDPISGHTALYWYRQSLGQGLEFLIYFQGNSAPDKSGLPSDRFSAERTGGSVSTLTIQRTQQEDSAVYLCASSSGQQETQYFGPGTRLLVL.

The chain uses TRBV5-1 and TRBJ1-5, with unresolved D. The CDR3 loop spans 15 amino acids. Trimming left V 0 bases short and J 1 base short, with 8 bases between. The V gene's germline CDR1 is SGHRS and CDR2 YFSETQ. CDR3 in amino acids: CASSLEGSSNQPQHF. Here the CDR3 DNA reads TGCGCCAGCAGCTTGGAAGGTAGCAGCAATCAGCCCCAGCATTTT.

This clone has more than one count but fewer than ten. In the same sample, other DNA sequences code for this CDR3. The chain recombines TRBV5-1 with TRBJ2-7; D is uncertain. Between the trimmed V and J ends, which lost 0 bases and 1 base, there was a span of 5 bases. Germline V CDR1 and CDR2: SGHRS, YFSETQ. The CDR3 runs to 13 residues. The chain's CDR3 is CASSLAGSYEQYF. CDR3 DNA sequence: TGCGCCAGCAGCTTGGCCGGTTCCTACGAGCAGTACTTC.

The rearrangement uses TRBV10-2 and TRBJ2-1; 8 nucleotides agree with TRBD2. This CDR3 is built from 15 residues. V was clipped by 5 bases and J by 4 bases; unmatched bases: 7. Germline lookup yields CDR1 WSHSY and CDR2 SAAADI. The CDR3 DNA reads TGCGCCAGCAGTTTCTACAGCGGGGGTTACAATGAGCAGTTCTTC. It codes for CASSFYSGGYNEQFF.

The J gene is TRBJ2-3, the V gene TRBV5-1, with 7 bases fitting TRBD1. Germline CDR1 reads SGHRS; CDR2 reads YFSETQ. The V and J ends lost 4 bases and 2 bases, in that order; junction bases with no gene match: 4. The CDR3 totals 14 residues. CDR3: CASSRGQDTDTQYF. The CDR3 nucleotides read TGCGCCAGCAGCCGCGGACAGGACACAGATACGCAGTATTTT.

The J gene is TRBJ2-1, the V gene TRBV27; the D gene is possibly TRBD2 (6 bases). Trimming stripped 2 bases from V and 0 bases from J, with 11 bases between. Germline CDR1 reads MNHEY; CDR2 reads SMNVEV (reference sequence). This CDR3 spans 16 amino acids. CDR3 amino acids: CASSLRLASSYNEQFF. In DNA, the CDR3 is TGTGCCAGCAGTTTAAGGCTAGCGAGCTCCTACAATGAGCAGTTCTTC.

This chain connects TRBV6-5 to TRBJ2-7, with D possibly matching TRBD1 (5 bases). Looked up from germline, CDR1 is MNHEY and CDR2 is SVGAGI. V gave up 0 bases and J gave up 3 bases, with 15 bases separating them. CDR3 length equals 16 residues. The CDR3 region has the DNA TGTGCCAGCAGTTACTCCAGAGACAGTCCTATCTACGAGCAGTACTTC. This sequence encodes CASSYSRDSPIYEQYF.